These 3 T cell receptor beta chains were all obtained from the same sample, sequenced in a study of blood T cell repertoires in COVID-19. Clones were read by immunoSEQ multiplex PCR, and TCRdb kept only the in-frame ones, dropping some. The sample lists 40,000 to 45,000 clones, just under 70% occurring once. The source material was peripheral blood. The receptor set was obtained from a man older than 75 with acute or convalescent COVID-19.

Only one count was recorded for this clone. The CDR3 sequence: CASTGTTSGVDTQYF. CDR3 nucleotides: TGCGCCAGCACGGGGACAACCTCCGGGGTAGATACGCAGTATTTT. J is TRBJ2-3 and V is TRBV5-1, with D possibly being TRBD1 (6 bases). This CDR3 comprises 15 residues. V lost 6 bases, J lost 5 bases, and 19 bases lay in between. Germline-derived CDR1 and CDR2 are SGHRS and YFSETQ.

This chain links TRBV12-3 or TRBV12-4 with TRBJ2-3; 8 nucleotides align to TRBD2. The CDR3 runs to 13 residues. The V and J ends lost 8 bases and 3 bases, in that order; junction bases with no gene match: 4. The CDR3 DNA reads TGTGCCAGCGGCCGGGGGGGGACAGATACGCAGTATTTT. This gives the protein CASGRGGTDTQYF.

This clone has more than one count but fewer than ten. V is TRBV18 and J is TRBJ1-6, with D perhaps TRBD1 (5 bases). V was trimmed by 3 bases and J by 10 bases, leaving 13 bases between them. Germline V gene sequence: CDR1 KGHSH, CDR2 LQKENI. The CDR3 has 14 amino acids. DNA of the CDR3: TGTGCCAGCTCACCTCAGGGTCGTCAATCACCCCTCCACTTT. This sequence encodes CASSPQGRQSPLHF.